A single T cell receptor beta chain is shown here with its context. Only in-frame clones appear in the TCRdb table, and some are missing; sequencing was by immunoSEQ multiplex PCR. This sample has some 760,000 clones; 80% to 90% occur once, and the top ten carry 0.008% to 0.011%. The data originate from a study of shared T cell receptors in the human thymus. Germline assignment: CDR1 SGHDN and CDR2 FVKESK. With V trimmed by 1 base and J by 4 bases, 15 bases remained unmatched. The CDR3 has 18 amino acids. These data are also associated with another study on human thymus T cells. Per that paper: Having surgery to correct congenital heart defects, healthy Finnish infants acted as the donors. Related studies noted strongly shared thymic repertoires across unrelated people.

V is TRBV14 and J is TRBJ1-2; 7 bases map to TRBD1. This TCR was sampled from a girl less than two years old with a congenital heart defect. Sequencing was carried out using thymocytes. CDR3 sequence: CASSQALVTGSNRYGYTF. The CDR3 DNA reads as TGTGCCAGCAGCCAAGCCCTCGTGACAGGGTCCAACCGCTATGGCTACACCTTC.